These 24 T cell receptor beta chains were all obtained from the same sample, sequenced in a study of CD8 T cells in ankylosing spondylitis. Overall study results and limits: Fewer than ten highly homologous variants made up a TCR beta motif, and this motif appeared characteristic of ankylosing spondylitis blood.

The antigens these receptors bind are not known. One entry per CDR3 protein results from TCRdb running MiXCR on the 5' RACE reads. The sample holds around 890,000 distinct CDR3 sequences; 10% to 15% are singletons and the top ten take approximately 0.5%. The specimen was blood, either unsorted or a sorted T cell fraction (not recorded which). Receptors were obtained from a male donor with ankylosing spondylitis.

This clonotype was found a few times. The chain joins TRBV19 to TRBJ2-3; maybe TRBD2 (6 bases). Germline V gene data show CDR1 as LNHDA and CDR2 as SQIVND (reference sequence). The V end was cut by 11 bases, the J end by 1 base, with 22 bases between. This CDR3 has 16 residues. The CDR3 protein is CASKPQRASRTDTQYF. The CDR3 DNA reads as TGTGCCTCAAAACCCCAGCGGGCATCTCGCACAGATACGCAGTATTTT. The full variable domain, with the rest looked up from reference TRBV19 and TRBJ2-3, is DGGITQSPKYLFRKEGQNVTLSCEQNLNHDAMYWYRQDPGQGLRLIYYSQIVNDFQKGDIAEGYSVSREKKESFPLTVTSAQKNPTAFYLCASKPQRASRTDTQYFGPGTRLTVL.

Here the CDR3 reads CATKRGYNEQFF. Written as DNA, the CDR3 is TGTGCCACTAAGCGGGGTTACAATGAGCAGTTCTTC. The J gene is TRBJ2-1, the V gene TRBV6-5; TRBD2 agrees at 7 bases. The length of the CDR3 is 12 residues. Per germline, CDR1 MNHEY and CDR2 SVGAGI. Trimming removed 10 bases from V and 4 bases from J; junction bases left unmatched: 4.

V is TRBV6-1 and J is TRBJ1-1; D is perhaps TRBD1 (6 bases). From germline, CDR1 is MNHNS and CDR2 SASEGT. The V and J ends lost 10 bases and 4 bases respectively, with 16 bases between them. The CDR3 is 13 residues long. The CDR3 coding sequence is TGTGCCATCCGGGGGCAGGGCGGCACTGAAGCTTTCTTT. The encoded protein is CAIRGQGGTEAFF.

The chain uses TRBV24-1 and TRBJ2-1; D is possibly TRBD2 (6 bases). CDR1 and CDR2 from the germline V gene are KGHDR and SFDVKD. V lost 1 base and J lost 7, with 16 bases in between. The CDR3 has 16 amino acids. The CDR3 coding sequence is TGTGCCACCAGTGATTTTTCCGGGAGTGCCAGGAATGAGCAGTTCTTC. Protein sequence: CATSDFSGSARNEQFF.

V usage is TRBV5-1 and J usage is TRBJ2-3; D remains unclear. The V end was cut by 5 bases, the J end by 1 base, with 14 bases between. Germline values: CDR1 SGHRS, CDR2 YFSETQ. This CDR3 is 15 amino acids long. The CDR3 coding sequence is TGCGCCAGCAGGATTGCTGGGTCGGGCACAGATACGCAGTATTTT. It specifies CASRIAGSGTDTQYF.

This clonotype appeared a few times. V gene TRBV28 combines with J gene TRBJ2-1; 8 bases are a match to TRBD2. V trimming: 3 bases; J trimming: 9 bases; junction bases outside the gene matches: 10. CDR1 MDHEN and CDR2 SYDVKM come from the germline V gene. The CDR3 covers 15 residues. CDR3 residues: CASSFTSAGAGEQFF. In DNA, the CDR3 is TGTGCCAGCAGTTTCACCTCAGCGGGGGCGGGTGAGCAGTTCTTC.

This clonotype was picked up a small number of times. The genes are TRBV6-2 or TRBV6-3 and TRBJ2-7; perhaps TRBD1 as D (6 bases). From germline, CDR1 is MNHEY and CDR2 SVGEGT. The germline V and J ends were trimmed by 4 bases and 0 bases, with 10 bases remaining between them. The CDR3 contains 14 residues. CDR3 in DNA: TGTGCCAGCAGTTGGGACATCAACTCCTACGAGCAGTACTTC. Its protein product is CASSWDINSYEQYF.

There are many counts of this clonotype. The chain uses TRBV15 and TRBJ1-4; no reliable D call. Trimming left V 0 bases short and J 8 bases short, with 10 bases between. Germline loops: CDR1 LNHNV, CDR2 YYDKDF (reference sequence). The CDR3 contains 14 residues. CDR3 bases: TGTGCCACCAGCAGAGATCGAGTCCAGGAAAAACTGTTTTTT. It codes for CATSRDRVQEKLFF.

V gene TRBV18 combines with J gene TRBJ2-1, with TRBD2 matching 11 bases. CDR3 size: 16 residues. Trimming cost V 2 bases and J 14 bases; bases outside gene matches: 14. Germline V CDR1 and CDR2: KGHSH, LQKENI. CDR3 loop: CASSPSINSGRAGEFF. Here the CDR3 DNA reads TGTGCCAGCTCACCATCCATTAATAGCGGGAGGGCCGGAGAGTTCTTC. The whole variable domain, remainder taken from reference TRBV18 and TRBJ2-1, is NAGVMQNPRHLVRRRGQEARLRCSPMKGHSHVYWYRQLPEEGLKFMVYLQKENIIDESGMPKERFSAEFPKEGPSILRIQQVVRGDSAAYFCASSPSINSGRAGEFFGPGTRLTVL.

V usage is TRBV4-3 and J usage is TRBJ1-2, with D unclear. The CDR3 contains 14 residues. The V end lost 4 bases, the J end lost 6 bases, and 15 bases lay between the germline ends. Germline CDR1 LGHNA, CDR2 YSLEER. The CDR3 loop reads CASSRQSRTDGYTF. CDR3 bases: TGCGCCAGCAGCCGACAAAGTCGGACGGATGGCTACACCTTC.

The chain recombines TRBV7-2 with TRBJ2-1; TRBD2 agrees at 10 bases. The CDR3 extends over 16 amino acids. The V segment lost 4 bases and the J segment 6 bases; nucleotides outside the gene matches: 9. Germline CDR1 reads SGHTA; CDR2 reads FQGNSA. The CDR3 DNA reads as TGTGCCAGCAGCTCCACACTAGCGGGAAATTTCAATGAGCAGTTCTTC. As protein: CASSSTLAGNFNEQFF.

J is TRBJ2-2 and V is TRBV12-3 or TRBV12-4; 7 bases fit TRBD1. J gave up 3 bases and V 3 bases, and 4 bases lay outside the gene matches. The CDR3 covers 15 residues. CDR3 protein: CASSFRGQYTGELFF. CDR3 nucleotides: TGTGCCAGCAGTTTCAGGGGACAGTACACCGGGGAGCTGTTTTTT.

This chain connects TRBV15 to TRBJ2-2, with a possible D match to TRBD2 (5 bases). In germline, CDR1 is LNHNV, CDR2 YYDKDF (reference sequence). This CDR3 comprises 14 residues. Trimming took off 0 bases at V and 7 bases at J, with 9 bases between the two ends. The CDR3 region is CATSRDASNGELFF. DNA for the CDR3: TGTGCCACCAGCAGAGATGCTAGCAACGGGGAGCTGTTTTTT.

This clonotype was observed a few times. CDR3 protein: CASTPAGQGDEQFF. The CDR3 region has the DNA TGTGCCAGCACCCCGGCGGGACAGGGGGATGAGCAGTTCTTC. The J gene is TRBJ2-1, the V gene TRBV28, with 11 bases identical to TRBD1. This CDR3 is 14 amino acids long. CDR1 is MDHEN, CDR2 SYDVKM, per germline. The J segment lost 8 bases and the V segment lost 7 bases, leaving 7 bases of the junction unmatched.

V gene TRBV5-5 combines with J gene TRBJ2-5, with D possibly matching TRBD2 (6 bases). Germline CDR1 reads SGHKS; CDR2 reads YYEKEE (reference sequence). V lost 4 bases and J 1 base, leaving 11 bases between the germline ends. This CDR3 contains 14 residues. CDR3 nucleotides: TGTGCCAGCAGCCGATGGGGGGTCCAAGAGACCCAGTACTTC. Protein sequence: CASSRWGVQETQYF.

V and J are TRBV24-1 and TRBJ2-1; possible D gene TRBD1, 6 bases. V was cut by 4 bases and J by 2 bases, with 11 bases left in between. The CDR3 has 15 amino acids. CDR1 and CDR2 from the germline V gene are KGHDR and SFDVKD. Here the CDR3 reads CATSDPGQTYNEQFF. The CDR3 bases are TGTGCCACCAGTGACCCTGGACAGACCTACAATGAGCAGTTCTTC.

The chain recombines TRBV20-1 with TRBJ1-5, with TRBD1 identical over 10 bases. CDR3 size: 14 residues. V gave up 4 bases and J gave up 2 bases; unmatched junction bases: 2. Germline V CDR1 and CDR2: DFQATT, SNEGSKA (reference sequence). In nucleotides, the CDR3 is TGCAGTGCTACGGGGACAGGGGGCAATCAGCCCCAGCATTTT. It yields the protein CSATGTGGNQPQHF.

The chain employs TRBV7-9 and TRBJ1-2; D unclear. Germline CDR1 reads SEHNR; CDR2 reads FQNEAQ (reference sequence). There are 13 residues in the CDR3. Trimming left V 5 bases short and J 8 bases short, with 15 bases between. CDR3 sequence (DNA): TGTGCCAGCAGCGAAAACGGACGCAGGGGCTACACCTTC. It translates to CASSENGRRGYTF. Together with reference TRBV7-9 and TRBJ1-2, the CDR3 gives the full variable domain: DTGVSQNPRHKITKRGQNVTFRCDPISEHNRLYWYRQTLGQGPEFLTYFQNEAQLEKSRLLSDRFSAERPKGSFSTLEIQRTEQGDSAMYLCASSENGRRGYTFGSGTRLTVV.

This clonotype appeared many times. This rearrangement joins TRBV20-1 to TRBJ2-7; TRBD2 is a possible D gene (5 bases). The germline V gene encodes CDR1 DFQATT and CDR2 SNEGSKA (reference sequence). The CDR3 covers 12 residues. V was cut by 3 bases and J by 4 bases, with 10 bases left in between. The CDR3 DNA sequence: TGCAGTGCTAGTCCGTCGGGGTACGAGCAGTACTTC. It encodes CSASPSGYEQYF.

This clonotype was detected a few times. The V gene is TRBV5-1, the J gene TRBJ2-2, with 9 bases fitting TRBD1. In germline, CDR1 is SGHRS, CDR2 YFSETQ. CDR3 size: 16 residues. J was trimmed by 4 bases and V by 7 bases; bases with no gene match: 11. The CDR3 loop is CASRTNTGGSTGELFF. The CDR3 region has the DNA TGCGCCAGCCGGACTAACACAGGGGGCAGCACCGGGGAGCTGTTTTTT.

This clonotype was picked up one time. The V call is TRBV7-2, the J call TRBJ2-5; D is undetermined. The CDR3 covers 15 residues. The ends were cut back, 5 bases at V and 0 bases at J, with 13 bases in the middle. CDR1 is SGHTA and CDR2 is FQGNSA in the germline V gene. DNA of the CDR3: TGTGCCAGCAGCGTACCAGACTGGTACCAAGAGACCCAGTACTTC. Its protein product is CASSVPDWYQETQYF. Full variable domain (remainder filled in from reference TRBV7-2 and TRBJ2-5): GAGVSQSPSNKVTEKGKDVELRCDPISGHTALYWYRQSLGQGLEFLIYFQGNSAPDKSGLPSDRFSAERTGGSVSTLTIQRTQQEDSAVYLCASSVPDWYQETQYFGPGTRLLVL.

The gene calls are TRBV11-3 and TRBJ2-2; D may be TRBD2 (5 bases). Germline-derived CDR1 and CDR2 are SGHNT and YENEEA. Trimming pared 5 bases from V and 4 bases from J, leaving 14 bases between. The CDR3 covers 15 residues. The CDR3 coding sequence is TGTGCCAGCAGCCGTGAAAGCGGAGTCACCGGGGAGCTGTTTTTT. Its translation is CASSRESGVTGELFF. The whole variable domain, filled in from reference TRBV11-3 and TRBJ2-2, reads EAGVVQSPRYKIIEKKQPVAFWCNPISGHNTLYWYLQNLGQGPELLIRYENEEAVDDSQLPKDRFSAERLKGVDSTLKIQPAELGDSAVYLCASSRESGVTGELFFGEGSRLTVL.

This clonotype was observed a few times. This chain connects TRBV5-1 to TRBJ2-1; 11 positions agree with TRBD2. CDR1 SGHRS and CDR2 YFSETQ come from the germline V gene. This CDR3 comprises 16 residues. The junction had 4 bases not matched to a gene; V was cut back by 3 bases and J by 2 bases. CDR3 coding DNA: TGCGCCAGCAGCTCCTCACTAGCGGGGGCCTACAATGAGCAGTTCTTC. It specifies CASSSSLAGAYNEQFF.

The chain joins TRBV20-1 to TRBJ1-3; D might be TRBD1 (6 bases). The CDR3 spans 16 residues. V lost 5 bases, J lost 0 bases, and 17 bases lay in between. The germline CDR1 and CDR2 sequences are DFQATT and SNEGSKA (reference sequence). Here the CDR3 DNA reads TGCAGTGCTCATCAACAGGGTCTTGACTCTGGAAACACCATATATTTT. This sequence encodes CSAHQQGLDSGNTIYF.